This TCR beta chain was documented in a study of cytomegalovirus exposure and HLA in healthy donors. Points from the study as a whole: Rarity marked most TCR sequences, yet some public TCRs occurred in many donors. The study listed roughly 160 cytomegalovirus-associated TCR beta chains.

In this sample, this clone turned up a few times. Its matching antigen is unknown. This PCR relied on a set of 60 Vbeta primers and 13 Jbeta primers. Assay used: immunoSEQ multiplex PCR; TCRdb lists only in-frame clones, some missing. The sample records about 170,000 clones, less than 85% being singletons. Trimming took 5 bases from V and 6 from J; bases not matched to a gene: 10. Germline V gene sequence: CDR1 MDHEN, CDR2 SYDVKM. This CDR3 contains 15 residues. The TCR comes from a male donor in good health and CMV-seronegative. The sample consisted of PBMCs. The chain links TRBV28 to TRBJ2-4, with TRBD1 matching over 7 bases. The CDR3 nucleotides read TGTGCCAGCAGTCCTTCGACAGGGAGTATAAACATTCAGTACTTC. Protein: CASSPSTGSINIQYF. Looking up the rest from reference TRBV28 and TRBJ2-4 gives the full variable domain: DVKVTQSSRYLVKRTGEKVFLECVQDMDHENMFWYRQDPGLGLRLIYFSYDVKMKEKGDIPEGYSVSREKKERFSLILESASTNQTSMYLCASSPSTGSINIQYFGAGTRLSVL.